Listed here are 29 T cell receptor beta chains from one sample, sequenced in a study of cytomegalovirus exposure and HLA in healthy donors. PCR primers comprised 60 Vbeta and 13 Jbeta primers. Sequenced by immunoSEQ multiplex PCR; TCRdb stores in-frame clones only, minus some. The sample shows over 100,000 clones, around 64% of them seen only once. Sequenced input: PBMCs. These receptor sequences come from a woman aged 25 to 39 in good health and CMV-seronegative.

The chain links TRBV6-5 to TRBJ2-2; 7 bases line up with TRBD1. The germline V gene has CDR1 MNHEY and CDR2 SVGAGI. The V and J ends lost 0 bases and 0 bases, in that order; junction bases with no gene match: 1. The CDR3 has 16 residues. CDR3 nucleotides: TGTGCCAGCAGTTACTCGACAGGGACGAACACCGGGGAGCTGTTTTTT. The encoded protein is CASSYSTGTNTGELFF.

CDR3 coding DNA: TGCAGCGCCGGGGACTTCATGAACACTGAAGCTTTCTTT. Translating it yields CSAGDFMNTEAFF. The rearrangement links TRBV29-1 to TRBJ1-1; D possibly corresponds to TRBD1 (5 bases). V was cut by 7 bases and J by 0 bases, with 12 bases left in between. This CDR3 has 13 residues. The germline V gene has CDR1 SQVTM and CDR2 ANQGSEA. The full variable domain, rest sourced from reference TRBV29-1 and TRBJ1-1, is SAVISQKPSRDICQRGTSLTIQCQVDSQVTMMFWYRQQPGQSLTLIATANQGSEATYESGFVIDKFPISRPNLTFSTLTVSNMSPEDSSIYLCSAGDFMNTEAFFGQGTRLTVV.

The rearrangement joins TRBV29-1 to TRBJ2-7; 7 bases are shared with TRBD2. The ends lost 8 bases at V and 3 bases at J; junction bases unmatched: 10. The germline CDR1 and CDR2 sequences are SQVTM and ANQGSEA. The CDR3 has 13 residues. CDR3 sequence (DNA): TGCAGCCCCAGCGGGATCTATTACTACGAGCAGTACTTC. It translates to CSPSGIYYYEQYF.

The V gene is TRBV6-6, the J gene TRBJ1-3; D gene unclear. Germline lookup yields CDR1 MNHNY and CDR2 SVGAGI (reference sequence). V gave up 2 bases and J gave up 4 bases, with 12 bases separating them. This CDR3 has 15 amino acids. Here the CDR3 reads CASSYAAAQGNTIYF. CDR3 DNA: TGTGCCAGCAGTTACGCGGCAGCGCAAGGAAACACCATATATTTT.

In its sample, this clone was seen a few times. The chain has TRBV6-6 and TRBJ1-1, with 10 bases identical to TRBD1. This CDR3 has 14 amino acids. V was clipped by 6 bases and J by 0 bases; unmatched bases: 1. From germline, CDR1 is MNHNY and CDR2 SVGAGI (reference sequence). The CDR3 nucleotides read TGTGCCAGCAGGGGACAGGGGATGAACACTGAAGCTTTCTTT. Translated: CASRGQGMNTEAFF.

The chain recombines TRBV30 with TRBJ1-5, with D possibly being TRBD1 (5 bases). The CDR3 loop spans 13 amino acids. Germline CDR1 reads GTSNPN; CDR2 reads SVGIG (reference sequence). V was pared by 1 base and J by 7 bases, with 11 bases between. The CDR3 sequence: CAWSEAGPQPQHF. CDR3 DNA: TGTGCCTGGAGTGAAGCGGGGCCCCAGCCCCAGCATTTT. Full variable domain (remainder filled in from reference TRBV30 and TRBJ1-5): SQTIHQWPATLVQPVGSPLSLECTVEGTSNPNLYWYRQAAGRGLQLLFYSVGIGQISSEVPQNLSASRPQDRQFILSSKKLLLSDSGFYLCAWSEAGPQPQHFGDGTRLSIL.

The chain carries TRBV9 and TRBJ1-1; a weak D match, TRBD1 (5 bases). Per germline, CDR1 SGDLS and CDR2 YYNGEE. The CDR3 spans 15 residues. Trimming left V 8 bases short and J 3 bases short, with 20 bases between. The CDR3: CASTPRGAGDTEAFF. The CDR3 DNA is TGTGCCAGTACTCCGCGAGGGGCGGGGGACACTGAAGCTTTCTTT.

This clone has just one count. This chain connects TRBV2 to TRBJ1-6; D not certain. Germline V gives CDR1 SNHLY, CDR2 FYNNEI. The V and J ends lost 8 bases and 10 bases respectively, with 21 bases between them. This CDR3 region has 15 residues. DNA of the CDR3: TGTGCCAGCGGACGGGATAGTGGGTCCGGATCACCCCTCCACTTT. It specifies CASGRDSGSGSPLHF.

This chain uses TRBV19 with TRBJ1-6; 7 bases align to TRBD1. This CDR3 has 15 amino acids. The J segment lost 0 bases and the V segment lost 10 bases, leaving 6 bases of the junction unmatched. The germline gives CDR1 LNHDA, CDR2 SQIVND (reference sequence). The CDR3 nucleotides read TGTGCCACTCAAAGGGGGCGCTCCTATAATTCACCCCTCCACTTT. It translates to CATQRGRSYNSPLHF.

This clone is a singleton in its sample. The chain employs TRBV7-2 and TRBJ2-4; possible D gene TRBD2, 6 bases. Germline V gene data show CDR1 as SGHTA and CDR2 as FQGNSA. Trimming shortened V by 5 bases and J by 8 bases, and 19 bases separated the two germline ends. This CDR3 is 15 amino acids long. The CDR3 bases are TGTGCCAGCAGCATGTTTTCGGGAGCGGCGGACATTCAGTACTTC. Its translation: CASSMFSGAADIQYF.

The V and J genes are TRBV16 and TRBJ2-1; a possible D gene is TRBD2 (6 bases). Trimming pared 1 base from V and 2 bases from J, leaving 12 bases between. The length of the CDR3 is 16 residues. The germline CDR1 and CDR2 sequences are KGHSY and FQNENV. CDR3 sequence: CASSQFRGITYNEQFF. Written as DNA, the CDR3 is TGTGCCAGCAGCCAATTCCGCGGGATCACCTACAATGAGCAGTTCTTC.

The J gene is TRBJ2-3, the V gene TRBV28; TRBD2 might be the D (6 bases). V lost 6 bases and J 0 bases, leaving 13 bases between the germline ends. The V gene's germline CDR1 is MDHEN and CDR2 SYDVKM. The CDR3 sequence is 15 residues long. Here the CDR3 DNA reads TGTGCCAGCAGCCGGATAGCGGTTAGCACAGATACGCAGTATTTT. This encodes CASSRIAVSTDTQYF.

The chain combines TRBV6-1 with TRBJ2-7; D is ambiguous. V lost 2 bases and J 7 bases, leaving 15 bases between the germline ends. Germline V gene lookup returns CDR1 MNHNS and CDR2 SASEGT. There are 14 residues in the CDR3. The CDR3 nucleotides read TGTGCCAGCAGTGAAAATCTGGGTTCTAGAGAGCAGTACTTC. This gives the protein CASSENLGSREQYF.

The rearrangement joins TRBV29-1 to TRBJ1-5, with D perhaps TRBD1 (5 bases). Trimming cost V 7 bases and J 4 bases, with 14 bases left between them. Germline V gives CDR1 SQVTM, CDR2 ANQGSEA. This CDR3 has 13 amino acids. CDR3 DNA sequence: TGCAGCGGGGGGGATGGGGGGAATCAGCCCCAGCATTTT. Protein product: CSGGDGGNQPQHF.

The chain has TRBV30 and TRBJ1-1; possibly TRBD1 for D (5 bases). This CDR3 is 15 amino acids long. Germline CDR1 GTSNPN, CDR2 SVGIG (reference sequence). The ends were cut back, 1 base at V and 0 bases at J, with 12 bases in the middle. CDR3 nucleotide sequence: TGTGCCTGGAGTGGCGGGGCGAACATGAACACTGAAGCTTTCTTT. Its protein product is CAWSGGANMNTEAFF. Full variable domain (remainder filled in from reference TRBV30 and TRBJ1-1): SQTIHQWPATLVQPVGSPLSLECTVEGTSNPNLYWYRQAAGRGLQLLFYSVGIGQISSEVPQNLSASRPQDRQFILSSKKLLLSDSGFYLCAWSGGANMNTEAFFGQGTRLTVV.

This clone was detected once. J is TRBJ1-6 and V is TRBV4-1; no reliable D call. Per the germline V gene, CDR1 is MGHRA and CDR2 is YSYEKL. The V and J ends lost 2 bases and 9 bases respectively, with 11 bases between them. This CDR3 region has 14 residues. In nucleotides, the CDR3 is TGCGCCAGCAGCCAACTTGGCAACCCTTCACCCCTCCACTTT. Translating gives CASSQLGNPSPLHF.

There are a few counts of this clone. The genes are TRBV2 and TRBJ2-1, with a weak D call TRBD2 (6 bases). Trimming removed 6 bases at V and 8 bases at J, with 14 bases between. Germline CDR1 and CDR2: SNHLY and FYNNEI. The CDR3 totals 13 residues. This CDR3 reads CASSLLAIHEQFF. CDR3 nucleotides: TGTGCCAGCAGCCTGCTAGCGATACATGAGCAGTTCTTC. Using reference TRBV2 and TRBJ2-1 for the parts outside the CDR3, the full variable domain is EPEVTQTPSHQVTQMGQEVILRCVPISNHLYFYWYRQILGQKVEFLVSFYNNEISEKSEIFDDQFSVERPDGSNFTLKIRSTKLEDSAMYFCASSLLAIHEQFFGPGTRLTVL.

In this sample, this clone turned up a few times. The chain uses TRBV18 and TRBJ1-5; 7 nucleotides agree with TRBD1. Looked up from germline, CDR1 is KGHSH and CDR2 is LQKENI. The CDR3 length is 14 residues. The trim removed 5 bases at V and 2 bases at J, leaving 3 bases unmatched. Here the CDR3 reads CASSAQGGNQPQHF. CDR3 bases: TGTGCCAGCTCAGCCCAGGGGGGCAATCAGCCCCAGCATTTT.

The CDR3 protein is CASSKTLNTEAFF. The CDR3, as DNA: TGTGCCAGCAGTAAGACATTGAACACTGAAGCTTTCTTT. The chain carries TRBV28 and TRBJ1-1; D is undetermined. The CDR3 is 13 amino acids. V lost 5 bases to trimming and J lost 0 bases, with 7 bases between them. In germline, CDR1 is MDHEN, CDR2 SYDVKM.

This clone was recorded a few times. The chain uses TRBV2 and TRBJ1-6; TRBD1 matches 9 bases. Germline loops: CDR1 SNHLY, CDR2 FYNNEI. The CDR3 contains 13 residues. Trimming cost V 6 bases and J 8 bases; bases outside gene matches: 2. CDR3 sequence: CASRGQGYSPLHF. CDR3 coding DNA: TGTGCCAGCAGGGGACAGGGATATTCACCCCTCCACTTT.

V is TRBV19 and J is TRBJ2-3, with TRBD2 identical over 10 bases. The length of the CDR3 is 15 residues. Germline trimming cut 2 bases from V and 2 bases from J; bases unmatched to any gene: 1. Germline V gene lookup returns CDR1 LNHDA and CDR2 SQIVND (reference sequence). The CDR3 region is CASSILAGATDTQYF. DNA for the CDR3: TGTGCCAGTAGTATACTAGCGGGAGCCACAGATACGCAGTATTTT. Variable domain in full (rest from reference TRBV19 and TRBJ2-3): DGGITQSPKYLFRKEGQNVTLSCEQNLNHDAMYWYRQDPGQGLRLIYYSQIVNDFQKGDIAEGYSVSREKKESFPLTVTSAQKNPTAFYLCASSILAGATDTQYFGPGTRLTVL.

This sequence joins TRBV14 and TRBJ2-7, with a weak D call TRBD2 (5 bases). V was trimmed by 1 base and J by 2 bases, leaving 9 bases between them. The length of the CDR3 is 14 residues. CDR1 is SGHDN and CDR2 is FVKESK in the germline V gene. CDR3 in amino acids: CASSQAGRTYEQYF. The CDR3 DNA is TGTGCCAGCAGCCAAGCGGGAAGAACCTACGAGCAGTACTTC.

V gene TRBV28 combines with J gene TRBJ2-1; TRBD1 matches at 8 bases. The CDR3 is made up of 15 amino acids. Germline CDR1 MDHEN, CDR2 SYDVKM. J was trimmed by 4 bases and V by 1 base; bases with no gene match: 3. CDR3 nucleotide sequence: TGTGCCAGCAGTTTATCGTGGACAGGGTACAATGAGCAGTTCTTC. Translation gives CASSLSWTGYNEQFF.

This clone has a handful of counts. The rearrangement links TRBV2 to TRBJ2-1; 14 bases line up with TRBD2. The CDR3 has 15 residues. Looked up from germline, CDR1 is SNHLY and CDR2 is FYNNEI. V shed 6 bases, J shed 7 bases, and the junction held 5 bases outside the gene matches. The DNA for the CDR3 is TGTGCCAGCAGAGTAGGGACTAGCGGGAGTAATGAGCAGTTCTTC. Its translation is CASRVGTSGSNEQFF.

The J gene is TRBJ1-3, the V gene TRBV5-1; D may be TRBD1 (6 bases). This CDR3 is built from 15 residues. Between the trimmed V and J ends, which lost 4 bases and 0 bases, there was a span of 11 bases. The germline V gene encodes CDR1 SGHRS and CDR2 YFSETQ. CDR3 bases: TGCGCCAGCAGCCAAGCGACAGGCTCTGGAAACACCATATATTTT. This codes for CASSQATGSGNTIYF.

The V and J genes are TRBV7-2 and TRBJ2-7; D is perhaps TRBD1 (6 bases). Trimming took 5 bases from V and 4 from J, leaving 9 bases between them. There are 12 residues in the CDR3. Germline values: CDR1 SGHTA, CDR2 FQGNSA. As DNA, the CDR3 is TGTGCCAGCAGCCGGACAGAATACGAGCAGTACTTC. This encodes CASSRTEYEQYF.

There are a few counts of this clone. For the CDR3, the DNA is TGTGCCAGCAGTTTGGGGACTAGCGGGAGCAGATACAATGAGCAGTTCTTC. This translates into CASSLGTSGSRYNEQFF. The chain carries TRBV27 and TRBJ2-1; 14 bases align to TRBD2. Germline-derived CDR1 and CDR2 are MNHEY and SMNVEV (reference sequence). The trim removed 3 bases at V and 4 bases at J, leaving 5 bases unmatched. There are 17 residues in the CDR3.

In this sample, this clone turned up once. The CDR3 nucleotides read TGTGCCTGGAGTGATTCTTGGGCACCCAATGAGCAGTTCTTC. Residues: CAWSDSWAPNEQFF. This chain uses TRBV30 with TRBJ2-1, with no clear D. CDR1 and CDR2 (germline): GTSNPN, SVGIG (reference sequence). Trimming took 1 base from V and 6 from J, leaving 13 bases between them. This CDR3 comprises 14 residues.

Only one count was recorded for this clone. The genes are TRBV28 and TRBJ1-1; 7 bases agree with TRBD1. Germline values: CDR1 MDHEN, CDR2 SYDVKM. V lost 5 bases, J lost 4 bases, and 10 bases stayed unmatched. The CDR3 consists of 15 residues. The CDR3 is CASSPGTDFSTEAFF. CDR3 sequence (DNA): TGTGCCAGCAGTCCGGGGACAGATTTTTCCACTGAAGCTTTCTTT.